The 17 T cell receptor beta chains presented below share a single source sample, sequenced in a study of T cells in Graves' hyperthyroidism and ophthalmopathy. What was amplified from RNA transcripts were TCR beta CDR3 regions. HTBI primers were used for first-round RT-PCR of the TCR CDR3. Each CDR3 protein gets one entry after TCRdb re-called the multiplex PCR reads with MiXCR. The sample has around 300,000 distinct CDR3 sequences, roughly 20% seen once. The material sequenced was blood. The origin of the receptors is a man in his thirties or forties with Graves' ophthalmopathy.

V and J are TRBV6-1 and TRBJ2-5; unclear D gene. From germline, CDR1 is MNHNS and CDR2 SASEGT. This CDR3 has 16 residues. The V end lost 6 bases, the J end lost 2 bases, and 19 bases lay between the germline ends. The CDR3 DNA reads TGTGCCAGCAGCCAATCCGCCATCGTGTTTCAAGAGACCCAGTACTTC. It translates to CASSQSAIVFQETQYF.

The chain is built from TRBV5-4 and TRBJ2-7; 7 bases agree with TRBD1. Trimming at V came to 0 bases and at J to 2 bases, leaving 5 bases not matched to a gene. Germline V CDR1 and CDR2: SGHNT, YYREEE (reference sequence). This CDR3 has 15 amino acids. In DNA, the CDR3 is TGTGCCAGCAGCTTGGAGGGGGCCACCACCTACGAGCAGTACTTC. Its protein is CASSLEGATTYEQYF.

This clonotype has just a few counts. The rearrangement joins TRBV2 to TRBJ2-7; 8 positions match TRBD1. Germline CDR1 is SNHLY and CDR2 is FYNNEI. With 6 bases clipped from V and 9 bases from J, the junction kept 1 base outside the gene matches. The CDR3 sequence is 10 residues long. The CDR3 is CASSGQGQYF. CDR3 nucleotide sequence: TGTGCCAGCAGCGGACAGGGGCAGTACTTC.

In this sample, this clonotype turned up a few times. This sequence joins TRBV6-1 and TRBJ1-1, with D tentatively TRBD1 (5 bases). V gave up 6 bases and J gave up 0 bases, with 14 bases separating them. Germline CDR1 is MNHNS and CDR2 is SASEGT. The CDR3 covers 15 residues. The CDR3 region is CASRGVGRLNTEAFF. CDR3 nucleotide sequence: TGTGCCAGCAGGGGGGTTGGCAGATTGAACACTGAAGCTTTCTTT.

In DNA, the CDR3 is TGTGCCAGCAGCTTAGCGGACAGTTCGGCAGATACGCAGTATTTT. It codes for CASSLADSSADTQYF. This sequence joins TRBV7-8 and TRBJ2-3, with D perhaps matching TRBD1 (6 bases). This CDR3 spans 15 amino acids. V was pared by 0 bases and J by 4 bases, with 11 bases between. Germline CDR1 is SGHVS and CDR2 is FQNEAQ.

Here the CDR3 reads CASSPPLSIATQETQYF. In nucleotides, the CDR3 is TGTGCCAGCAGTCCACCACTGAGCATCGCCACCCAAGAGACCCAGTACTTC. The chain uses TRBV7-9 and TRBJ2-5; D is uncertain. CDR1 is SEHNR, CDR2 FQNEAQ, per germline (reference sequence). The CDR3 is 17 amino acids. V dropped 6 bases and J dropped 1 base, with 21 bases sitting between them.

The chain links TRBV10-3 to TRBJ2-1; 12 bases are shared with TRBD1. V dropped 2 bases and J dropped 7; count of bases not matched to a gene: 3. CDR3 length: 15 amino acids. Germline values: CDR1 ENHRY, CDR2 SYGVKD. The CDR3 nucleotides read TGTGCCATCAGTGAGCCGGGACAGGGGGCGAATGAGCAGTTCTTC. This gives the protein CAISEPGQGANEQFF.

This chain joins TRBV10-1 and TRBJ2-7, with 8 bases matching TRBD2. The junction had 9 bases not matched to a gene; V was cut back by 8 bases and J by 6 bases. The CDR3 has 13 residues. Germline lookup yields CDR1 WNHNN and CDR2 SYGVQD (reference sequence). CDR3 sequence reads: CASGPGGPGEQYF. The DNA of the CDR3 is TGCGCCAGCGGGCCGGGAGGGCCTGGCGAGCAGTACTTC.

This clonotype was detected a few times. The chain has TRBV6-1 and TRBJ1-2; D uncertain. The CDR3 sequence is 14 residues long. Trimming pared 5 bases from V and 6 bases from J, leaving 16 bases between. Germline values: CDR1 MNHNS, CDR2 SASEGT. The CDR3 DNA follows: TGTGCCAGCAGTCTTGTTACCGGACGGAATGGCTACACCTTC. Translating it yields CASSLVTGRNGYTF.

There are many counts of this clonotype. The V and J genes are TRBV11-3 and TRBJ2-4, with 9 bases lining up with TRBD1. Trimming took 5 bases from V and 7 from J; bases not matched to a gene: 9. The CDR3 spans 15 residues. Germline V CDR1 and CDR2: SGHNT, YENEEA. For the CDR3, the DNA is TGTGCCAGCAGCCCGCCGGGACAGGGTTGGAACATTCAGTACTTC. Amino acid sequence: CASSPPGQGWNIQYF.

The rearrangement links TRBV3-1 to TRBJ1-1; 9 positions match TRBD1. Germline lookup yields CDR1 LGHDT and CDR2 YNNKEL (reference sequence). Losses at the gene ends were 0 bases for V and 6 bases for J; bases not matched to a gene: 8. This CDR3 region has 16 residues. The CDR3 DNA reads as TGTGCCAGCAGCCAAGATCCGGGACAGGGTGCCCCTGAAGCTTTCTTT. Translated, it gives CASSQDPGQGAPEAFF.

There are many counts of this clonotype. In DNA, the CDR3 is TGTGCCAGCAGCCCTCAGGGGTTTAGGGCCAAAAACATTCAGTACTTC. This codes for CASSPQGFRAKNIQYF. The chain links TRBV28 to TRBJ2-4, with a weak D call TRBD1 (6 bases). The germline V gene has CDR1 MDHEN and CDR2 SYDVKM. Trimming removed 6 bases from V and 1 base from J, with 16 bases in between. The CDR3 extends over 16 amino acids.

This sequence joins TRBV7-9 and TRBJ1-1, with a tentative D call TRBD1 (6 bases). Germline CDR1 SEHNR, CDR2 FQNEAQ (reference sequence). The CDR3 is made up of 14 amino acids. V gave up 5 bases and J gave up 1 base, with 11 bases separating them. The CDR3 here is CASSAGAWNTEAFF. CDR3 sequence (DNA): TGTGCCAGCAGCGCAGGGGCTTGGAACACTGAAGCTTTCTTT.

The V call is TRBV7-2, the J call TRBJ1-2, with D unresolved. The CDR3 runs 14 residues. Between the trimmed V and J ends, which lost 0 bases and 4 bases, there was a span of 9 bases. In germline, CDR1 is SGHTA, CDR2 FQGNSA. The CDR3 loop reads CASSLAPRSYGYTF. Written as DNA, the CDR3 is TGTGCCAGCAGCTTAGCTCCGCGTTCCTATGGCTACACCTTC.

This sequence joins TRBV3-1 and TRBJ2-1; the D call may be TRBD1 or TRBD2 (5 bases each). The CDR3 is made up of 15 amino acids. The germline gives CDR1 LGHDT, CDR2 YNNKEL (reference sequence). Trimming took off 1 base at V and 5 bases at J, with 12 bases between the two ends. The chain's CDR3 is CASSQGAGADNEQFF. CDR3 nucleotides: TGTGCCAGCAGCCAAGGTGCCGGGGCAGACAATGAGCAGTTCTTC.

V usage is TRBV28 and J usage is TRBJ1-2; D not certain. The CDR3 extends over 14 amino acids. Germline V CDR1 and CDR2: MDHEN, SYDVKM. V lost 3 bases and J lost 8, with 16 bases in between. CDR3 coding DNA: TGTGCCAGCAGTTTCCCCTTAAACATCGGCGGCTACACCTTC. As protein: CASSFPLNIGGYTF.

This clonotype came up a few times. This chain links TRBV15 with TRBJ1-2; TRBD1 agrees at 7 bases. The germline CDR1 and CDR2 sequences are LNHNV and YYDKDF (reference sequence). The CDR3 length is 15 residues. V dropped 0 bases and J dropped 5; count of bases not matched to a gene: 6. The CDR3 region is CATSRDKGGRYGYTF. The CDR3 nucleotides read TGTGCCACCAGCAGAGATAAAGGGGGCAGGTATGGCTACACCTTC. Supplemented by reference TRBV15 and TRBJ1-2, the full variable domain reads DAMVIQNPRYQVTQFGKPVTLSCSQTLNHNVMYWYQQKSSQAPKLLFHYYDKDFNNEADTPDNFQSRRPNTSFCFLDIRSPGLGDTAMYLCATSRDKGGRYGYTFGSGTRLTVV.